This T cell receptor beta chain was captured by sequencing in a study of CXCR3-negative and CXCR3-positive naive CD8 T cells. CDR1 SGDLS and CDR2 YYNGEE come from the germline V gene. CDR3 length: 17 residues. The TRB libraries of cDNA were built by UMI-labeled 5' RACE. Reanalyzing the 5' RACE reads, TCRdb keeps one entry per CDR3 protein, without DNA. The sample is made up of more than 75,000 distinct CDR3 sequences, and the top ten hold about 0.62% of it. Cells classed as naive CD8+ T cells were CD45RO-CCR7+CD27+CD95-. For this clonotype: Its antigen is unidentified.

Regarding the study as a whole: The TRB CDR3s that CXCR3-positive naive cells carried were more hydrophobic than those of CXCR3-negative naive cells.

The chain uses TRBV9 and TRBJ2-1; the D gene TCRdb calls, TRBD2, cannot be checked with no DNA. This receptor was taken from a human donor in good health. Some clones in this sample may be carry-over from other donors' samples. The sequencing input was naive CXCR3+ CD8+ T cells from blood. The subset here: CD45RO-CCR7+CD27+CD95- naive CD8+ T cells expressing CXCR3 (TNR3+). CDR3 in amino acids: CASSTSGGAITYNEQFF. Filled out from reference TRBV9 and TRBJ2-1, the complete variable domain reads DSGVTQTPKHLITATGQRVTLRCSPRSGDLSVYWYQQSLDQGLQFLIQYYNGEERAKGNILERFSAQQFPDLHSELNLSSLELGDSALYFCASSTSGGAITYNEQFFGPGTRLTVL.